This TCR beta chain was retrieved from a study of OX40 agonist ivuxolimab in advanced cancers. The wider study: Ivuxolimab is a fully human IgG2 antibody that activates OX40 (CD134). Hepatocellular carcinoma, melanoma, renal cell or head and neck cancer affected the dose-escalation patients. General observations from the study: CD8+ T cells showed, on average, more clonal expansion than CD4+ cells.

About this clone: What it binds is not known. Germline is not matched at one junction end, which may reflect a read error. Different DNA sequences within this sample yield the same CDR3.

Using immunoSEQ multiplex PCR, the repertoire was profiled, and TCRdb retains in-frame clones only, with some absent. The sample carries 95,000 to 100,000 clones, 90% recorded once. The CDR3 consists of 15 residues. Germline V gene lookup returns CDR1 SQVTM and CDR2 ANQGSEA. The genes are TRBV29-1 and TRBJ2-3; TRBD2 is a possible D gene (6 bases). The clonotype originates from an adult with an advanced solid tumor such as melanoma, head and neck, liver or kidney cancer. The specimen comprised CD4+ or CD8+ T cells sorted from blood, sampled in a trial of the OX40 agonist ivuxolimab. The CDR3 sequence: CSVEPGLGGTDTQYF. CDR3 coding DNA: TGCAGCGTTGAACCGGGACTGGGAGGCACAGATACACAGTATTTT.